A single sample is the source of the 23 T cell receptor beta chains below, sequenced in a study of blood T cell repertoires in COVID-19. Libraries were prepared by immunoSEQ multiplex PCR; TCRdb keeps only in-frame clonotypes and omits some of them. The sample lists about 250,000 clones; more than 75% were seen once. Sequenced sample: peripheral blood. These TCRs come from a woman aged 55-70 years who had recovered from COVID-19.

This clone has more than one count but fewer than ten. This sequence joins TRBV5-1 and TRBJ2-1; 7 bases align to TRBD1. CDR1 and CDR2 (germline): SGHRS, YFSETQ. The trim removed 0 bases at V and 6 bases at J, leaving 12 bases unmatched. This CDR3 has 17 residues. CDR3 DNA sequence: TGCGCCAGCAGCTTGGGGCCCGGAGTGGGACAGATCAATGAGCAGTTCTTC. Its protein is CASSLGPGVGQINEQFF.

This clone was recorded a few times. CDR3 sequence (DNA): TGTGCCAGCAGCTTCCTGGGGGCCGAATATAGCACAGATACGCAGTATTTT. It specifies CASSFLGAEYSTDTQYF. V and J are TRBV7-9 and TRBJ2-3; tentative D call: TRBD1 (6 bases). The CDR3 extends over 17 amino acids. V lost 3 bases and J 0 bases, leaving 16 bases between the germline ends. Looked up from germline, CDR1 is SEHNR and CDR2 is FQNEAQ (reference sequence).

The chain carries TRBV18 and TRBJ1-5, with a possible D match to TRBD1 (5 bases). The CDR3 extends over 16 amino acids. V was pared by 2 bases and J by 11 bases, with 22 bases between. The V gene's germline CDR1 is KGHSH and CDR2 LQKENI. The CDR3 loop is CASSPALDRLVQAQHF. The CDR3 DNA sequence: TGTGCCAGCTCACCAGCTTTAGACAGATTGGTCCAGGCCCAGCATTTT.

The rearrangement links TRBV11-2 to TRBJ2-3, with TRBD1 matching 7 bases. The trim removed 5 bases at V and 0 bases at J, leaving 8 bases unmatched. The CDR3 is 16 amino acids. Germline V gives CDR1 SGHAT, CDR2 FQNNGV. CDR3 nucleotide sequence: TGTGCCAGCAGCCTCCTCGGGACAGCCAGCACAGATACGCAGTATTTT. Residues: CASSLLGTASTDTQYF.

This chain joins TRBV7-6 and TRBJ2-6; 9 nucleotides agree with TRBD1. Trimming at V came to 1 base and at J to 0 bases, leaving 4 bases not matched to a gene. The CDR3 has 18 residues. Germline CDR1 is SGHVS and CDR2 is FNYEAQ. CDR3: CASSLGGTGTSGANVLTF. CDR3 coding DNA: TGTGCCAGCAGCTTAGGTGGGACAGGGACCTCTGGGGCCAACGTCCTGACTTTC.

This clone was recorded once. The chain links TRBV18 to TRBJ2-2, with TRBD1 identical over 7 bases. Per germline, CDR1 KGHSH and CDR2 LQKENI. Germline trimming cut 3 bases from V and 0 bases from J; bases unmatched to any gene: 7. This CDR3 comprises 17 residues. CDR3 loop: CASSPPGQTPNTGELFF. CDR3 bases: TGTGCCAGCTCACCCCCGGGACAGACCCCGAACACCGGGGAGCTGTTTTTT.

This chain joins TRBV7-2 and TRBJ2-5; 11 bases match TRBD2. The CDR3 totals 15 residues. Trimming removed 0 bases from V and 4 bases from J; junction bases left unmatched: 1. The germline V gene encodes CDR1 SGHTA and CDR2 FQGNSA. DNA of the CDR3: TGTGCCAGCAGCTTAGCGCTAGCGGGGGGAGAGACCCAGTACTTC. It codes for CASSLALAGGETQYF.

This clone showed up just once. The same CDR3 also results from other DNA sequences found in this sample. The gene calls are TRBV6-5 and TRBJ1-5; 9 bases align to TRBD1. This CDR3 is built from 13 residues. Germline CDR1 reads MNHEY; CDR2 reads SVGAGI. V lost 6 bases to trimming and J lost 6 bases; unmatched junction nucleotides: 3. This CDR3 is CASSTGGGQPQHF. CDR3 in DNA: TGTGCCAGCAGCACAGGGGGCGGTCAGCCCCAGCATTTT.

V is TRBV7-2 and J is TRBJ2-2; D is undetermined. This CDR3 has 12 amino acids. Per the germline V gene, CDR1 is SGHTA and CDR2 is FQGNSA. Trimming left V 5 bases short and J 10 bases short, with 11 bases between. DNA of the CDR3: TGTGCCAGCAGCCCCCAGCGTGTGGAGCTGTTTTTT. Amino acids: CASSPQRVELFF.

The DNA of the CDR3 is TGCAGTGCTAGTACTGGTCAGGTTGGCTCTGGGGCCAACGTCCTGACTTTC. Amino acids: CSASTGQVGSGANVLTF. The genes are TRBV20-1 and TRBJ2-6; D is undetermined. The V end lost 3 bases, the J end lost 0 bases, and 15 bases lay between the germline ends. The CDR3 has 17 amino acids. Germline V gene data show CDR1 as DFQATT and CDR2 as SNEGSKA (reference sequence).

The chain has TRBV6-5 and TRBJ2-2; D is perhaps TRBD2 (6 bases). In germline, CDR1 is MNHEY, CDR2 SVGAGI. This CDR3 is 14 amino acids long. V lost 7 bases to trimming and J lost 4 bases, with 13 bases between them. Here the CDR3 DNA reads TGTGCCAGCATGAAGCTAGCGAGCACCGGGGAGCTGTTTTTT. Encoded protein: CASMKLASTGELFF.

This clone was seen just once. This chain connects TRBV19 to TRBJ1-1; no reliable D call. The CDR3 consists of 12 residues. V lost 1 base and J 7 bases, leaving 7 bases between the germline ends. Germline loops: CDR1 LNHDA, CDR2 SQIVND (reference sequence). This CDR3 reads CASSIGLVEAFF. The CDR3 bases are TGTGCCAGTAGTATAGGGTTAGTTGAAGCTTTCTTT.

DNA for the CDR3: TGTGCCAGCAGCCCCCAGATGGCCTCAGATACGCAGTATTTT. This translates into CASSPQMASDTQYF. J is TRBJ2-3 and V is TRBV7-3; D not resolved. V gave up 5 bases and J gave up 4 bases, with 13 bases separating them. Looked up from germline, CDR1 is SGHTA and CDR2 is FQGTGA. This CDR3 is built from 14 residues.

The genes are TRBV11-2 and TRBJ1-1, with D uncertain. Trimming shortened V by 4 bases and J by 8 bases, and 11 bases separated the two germline ends. This CDR3 contains 12 residues. Germline V lookup: CDR1 SGHAT, CDR2 FQNNGV. CDR3 coding DNA: TGTGCCAGCAGCTCGACAACCAGGGAAGCTTTCTTT. Protein: CASSSTTREAFF.

The rearrangement links TRBV4-3 to TRBJ2-7, with TRBD2 matching over 8 bases. Germline lookup yields CDR1 LGHNA and CDR2 YSLEER. CDR3 length: 15 amino acids. V shed 0 bases and J 4 bases; nucleotides not matched to a gene: 5. The CDR3 nucleotides are TGCGCCAGCAGCCAAGAAGCCCAGCGGGGGTACGAGCAGTACTTC. This gives the protein CASSQEAQRGYEQYF.

The rearrangement links TRBV3-1 (or the pseudogene TRBV3-2) to TRBJ2-5; 14 nucleotides agree with TRBD2. This CDR3 comprises 16 residues. V dropped 1 base and J dropped 2; count of bases not matched to a gene: 0. CDR1 LGHDT and CDR2 YNNKEL come from the germline V gene (reference sequence). CDR3 loop: CASSQGTSGGQETQYF. In nucleotides, the CDR3 is TGTGCCAGCAGCCAAGGGACTAGCGGGGGGCAAGAGACCCAGTACTTC.

The chain is built from TRBV5-1 and TRBJ2-3, with 9 bases fitting TRBD2. V trimming: 5 bases; J trimming: 2 bases; junction bases outside the gene matches: 6. The CDR3 sequence is 15 residues long. Germline values: CDR1 SGHRS, CDR2 YFSETQ. The CDR3, as DNA: TGCGCCAGCAGTTCTACTAGCGGGTACACAGATACGCAGTATTTT. It yields the protein CASSSTSGYTDTQYF.

The CDR3 is CASSLLQESSPLHF. The CDR3 region has the DNA TGTGCCAGCAGCTTATTACAGGAATCTTCACCCCTCCACTTT. The genes are TRBV7-9 and TRBJ1-6; D is perhaps TRBD1 (5 bases). Germline V CDR1 and CDR2: SEHNR, FQNEAQ (reference sequence). There are 14 residues in the CDR3. V dropped 2 bases and J dropped 9 bases, with 11 bases sitting between them.

The chain couples TRBV18 to TRBJ1-1; unclear D gene. V lost 1 base, J lost 6 bases, and 6 bases lay in between. This CDR3 has 12 amino acids. CDR1 and CDR2 (germline): KGHSH, LQKENI. In DNA form, the CDR3 reads TGTGCCAGCTCACCACTGGGAGCTGAAGCTTTCTTT. As protein: CASSPLGAEAFF.

The chain recombines TRBV4-2 with TRBJ1-6; D possibly corresponds to TRBD1 (6 bases). The V end lost 0 bases, the J end lost 10 bases, and 19 bases lay between the germline ends. This CDR3 region has 17 residues. Germline V gives CDR1 LGHNA, CDR2 YNFKEQ. In DNA, the CDR3 is TGTGCCAGCAGCCAAGAGGTGGCAGGGGCCCGTCGGTCACCCCTCCACTTT. Protein sequence: CASSQEVAGARRSPLHF.

As DNA, the CDR3 is TGTGCCACCAACTCAGGGGGATCCTACGAGCAGTACTTC. Its protein product is CATNSGGSYEQYF. The chain carries TRBV6-6 and TRBJ2-7, with TRBD1 matching over 7 bases. V gave up 10 bases and J gave up 1 base; unmatched junction bases: 7. CDR1 and CDR2 from the germline V gene are MNHNY and SVGAGI (reference sequence). This CDR3 has 13 amino acids.

V is TRBV29-1 and J is TRBJ1-1; 7 bases map to TRBD1. V lost 6 bases, J lost 3 bases, and 10 bases stayed unmatched. CDR1 and CDR2 from the germline V gene are SQVTM and ANQGSEA. This CDR3 has 14 amino acids. CDR3 DNA: TGCAGCGTCCTCACCGACAGGGTGGACACTGAAGCTTTCTTT. It yields the protein CSVLTDRVDTEAFF.

This clone has just one count. The chain is built from TRBV21-1 and TRBJ1-5; the tabulated D call, TRBD1, remains unverified against the DNA. TRBV21-1 is described as a pseudogene. This CDR3 contains 17 residues. CDR3 nucleotide sequence: TGTGCCAGCAGCAACCACTATTTCGACAGGTCAGATCAGCCCCAGCATTTT. Protein sequence: CASSNHYFDRSDQPQHF.